These 14 T cell receptor beta chains originate from one sample sequenced in a study of cytomegalovirus exposure and HLA in healthy donors (dated by TCRdb to about 2017). The library was built by means of the immunoSEQ multiplex PCR assay. For the multiplex PCR, a mixture combining 60 forward primers for TCR Vbeta segments and 13 reverse primers for TCR Jbeta segments was used. TCRdb obtained this table from immuneACCESS and retained in-frame rearrangements with V and J assigned. These tables miss some clones; where compared with another copy, unresolved V genes account for less than half of the shortfall, and the remainder is unexplained. The sample table shows about 67,000 clones, and about four fifths are seen once. The ten largest clones represent about 4.5% of the sample. The sample comprised PBMCs. Source of these receptors: a woman aged 30 to 39 in good health and CMV-seronegative.

The DNA of the CDR3 is TGTGCCAGCAGCCTGAATTCAGGGGGCGGTTTGGACGAGCAGTACTTC. This encodes CASSLNSGGGLDEQYF. The gene calls are TRBV7-9 and TRBJ2-7; 8 bases are a match to TRBD1. V lost 5 bases and J lost 5; bases outside the gene matches: 14. The CDR3 contains 16 residues. CDR1 and CDR2 from the germline V gene are SEHNR and FQNEAQ (reference sequence).

This clone was counted a single time. This CDR3 is CASSLGLAASYEQYF. The CDR3 DNA sequence: TGTGCCAGCAGTTTGGGACTAGCGGCCTCCTACGAGCAGTACTTC. The V call is TRBV6-5, the J call TRBJ2-7; 11 bases align to TRBD2. V gave up 4 bases and J gave up 0 bases; unmatched junction bases: 2. CDR3 length: 15 residues. CDR1 MNHEY and CDR2 SVGAGI come from the germline V gene.

The gene calls are TRBV11-2 and TRBJ2-7; D perhaps matches TRBD2 (5 bases). Germline CDR1 is SGHAT and CDR2 is FQNNGV. V lost 4 bases and J 7 bases, leaving 20 bases between the germline ends. The CDR3 is made up of 15 amino acids. CDR3 amino acids: CASSSPRGLWWEQYF. The CDR3 coding sequence is TGTGCCAGCAGCTCCCCCCGAGGGCTCTGGTGGGAGCAGTACTTC.

J is TRBJ1-1 and V is TRBV10-1; D is undetermined. Per the germline V gene, CDR1 is WNHNN and CDR2 is SYGVQD (reference sequence). The CDR3 consists of 13 residues. Trimming removed 4 bases at V and 4 bases at J, with 10 bases between. The CDR3 DNA reads as TGCGCCAGCAGTGCTCAGGAGGGCACTGAAGCTTTCTTT. Translating it yields CASSAQEGTEAFF.

The chain joins TRBV27 to TRBJ2-7; 9 bases are shared with TRBD1. Germline V gene sequence: CDR1 MNHEY, CDR2 SMNVEV (reference sequence). The CDR3 spans 13 residues. Losses at the gene ends were 2 bases for V and 6 bases for J; bases not matched to a gene: 2. This chain's CDR3 is CASSLGTGLEQYF. Here the CDR3 DNA reads TGTGCCAGCAGTTTAGGGACAGGGCTCGAGCAGTACTTC.

This chain connects TRBV5-3 to TRBJ2-7; 10 bases match TRBD2. TRBV5-3 is classed as an ORF, of uncertain function. After removal of 0 bases from V and 2 bases from J, the junction contained 11 bases not matched to a gene. The CDR3 covers 18 residues. The CDR3 reads CARSLAPYSGGRAYEQYF. CDR3 sequence (DNA): TGTGCCAGAAGCTTGGCGCCTTATAGCGGGGGGCGGGCCTACGAGCAGTACTTC.

This clone is judged medium-sized (0.01 to 0.1%). The chain is built from TRBV4-1 and TRBJ2-3, with D unclear. Trimming removed 2 bases at V and 1 base at J, with 7 bases between. CDR1 MGHRA and CDR2 YSYEKL come from the germline V gene. The CDR3 has 14 residues. Here the CDR3 DNA reads TGCGCCAGCAGCCAAAGACTCGGCACAGATACGCAGTATTTT. Translation: CASSQRLGTDTQYF.

This clone was seen a few times. The identical CDR3 is also encoded by other nucleotide sequences in the sample. The V call is TRBV29-1, the J call TRBJ1-1, with D possibly TRBD1 on 5 matching bases. The germline V gene encodes CDR1 SQVTM and CDR2 ANQGSEA. This CDR3 is built from 14 residues. The V end lost 0 bases, the J end lost 0 bases, and 8 bases lay between the germline ends. The CDR3 DNA is TGCAGCGTTGAAGATCAGGGAATGAACACTGAAGCTTTCTTT. It translates to CSVEDQGMNTEAFF.

The V call is TRBV28, the J call TRBJ2-3; D perhaps matches TRBD2 (6 bases). Germline V CDR1 and CDR2: MDHEN, SYDVKM. This CDR3 spans 14 amino acids. Trimming took off 3 bases at V and 4 bases at J, with 11 bases between the two ends. The CDR3 DNA reads as TGTGCCAGCAGTTTGGGAGGCCGTTCAGATACGCAGTATTTT. It encodes CASSLGGRSDTQYF.

This clone came up once. The chain links TRBV6-4 to TRBJ1-5; a possible D gene is TRBD1 (6 bases). Deletions cut 5 bases from V and 0 bases from J, with 11 bases between. CDR1 is MRHNA, CDR2 SNTAGT, per germline. This CDR3 is built from 15 residues. The DNA of the CDR3 is TGTGCCAGCAGTCCGGACAGCTATAGCAATCAGCCCCAGCATTTT. Translation: CASSPDSYSNQPQHF.

The V gene is TRBV15, the J gene TRBJ1-1; D is unclear. V was pared by 5 bases and J by 7 bases, with 14 bases between. Germline CDR1 reads LNHNV; CDR2 reads YYDKDF (reference sequence). This CDR3 comprises 13 residues. The CDR3 nucleotides read TGTGCCACCAGCGCTCTGGGCCCCCTTGAAGCTTTCTTT. Residues: CATSALGPLEAFF.

The J gene is TRBJ2-1, the V gene TRBV7-3, with 7 bases matching TRBD2. Per the germline V gene, CDR1 is SGHTA and CDR2 is FQGTGA. This CDR3 spans 14 amino acids. Trimming at V came to 1 base and at J to 5 bases, leaving 2 bases not matched to a gene. DNA of the CDR3: TGTGCCAGCAGCTTAAGCGGGGGAAACAATGAGCAGTTCTTC. It codes for CASSLSGGNNEQFF.

The chain has TRBV7-9 and TRBJ2-7; TRBD1 might be the D (5 bases). Germline V gene data show CDR1 as SEHNR and CDR2 as FQNEAQ (reference sequence). This CDR3 comprises 14 residues. Trimming cost V 1 base and J 7 bases, with 14 bases left between them. The CDR3 loop is CASSLVPGSGEQYF. CDR3 DNA: TGTGCCAGCAGCTTAGTTCCAGGGTCAGGAGAGCAGTACTTC.

The rearrangement joins TRBV10-3 to TRBJ2-7; D unclear. This CDR3 comprises 15 residues. CDR1 and CDR2 from the germline V gene are ENHRY and SYGVKD. V gave up 6 bases and J gave up 2 bases, with 17 bases separating them. This CDR3 is CAISALLITTYEQYF. In DNA, the CDR3 is TGTGCCATCAGCGCTCTTTTGATCACAACCTACGAGCAGTACTTC.